The 14 T cell receptor beta chains given below trace back to one sample, sequenced in a study of metastatic and nonmetastatic thyroid tumors. There were no patients who had received any treatment before thyroid surgery. Through MiXCR, TCRdb re-clonotyped the PCR reads. This sample has 30,000 to 40,000 clones, with about a fifth found just once. Input material: tumor tissue. Source of these receptors: a male donor with papillary thyroid cancer or a benign thyroid nodule (not recorded which). Some clones in this sample may be carry-over from other donors' samples.

The chain has TRBV7-8 and TRBJ1-2; 8 bases are a match to TRBD1. CDR1 and CDR2 (germline): SGHVS, FQNEAQ. With 0 bases clipped from V and 6 bases from J, the junction kept 12 bases outside the gene matches. The CDR3 consists of 17 residues. The CDR3 spells CASSLAMSHRGSNGYTF. CDR3 sequence (DNA): TGTGCCAGCAGCTTAGCGATGTCGCACAGGGGGAGCAATGGCTACACCTTC.

This clone occurred many times. The rearrangement uses TRBV28 and TRBJ2-1; 15 bases are a match to TRBD2. CDR1 MDHEN and CDR2 SYDVKM come from the germline V gene. Losses at the gene ends were 7 bases for V and 7 bases for J; bases not matched to a gene: 5. The CDR3 runs 15 residues. CDR3 amino acids: CASTLGTSGRNEQFF. The DNA of the CDR3 is TGTGCCAGCACCCTGGGGACTAGCGGGAGGAATGAGCAGTTCTTC.

The rearrangement joins TRBV3-1 to TRBJ1-6; the D is unclear. V was pared by 1 base and J by 8 bases, with 6 bases between. Germline V gene lookup returns CDR1 LGHDT and CDR2 YNNKEL (reference sequence). CDR3 length equals 13 residues. In DNA, the CDR3 is TGTGCCAGCAGCCAAGGGTTCCATTCACCCCTCCACTTT. This codes for CASSQGFHSPLHF. The full variable domain, in which reference TRBV3-1 and TRBJ1-6 provide the parts outside the CDR3, is DTAVSQTPKYLVTQMGNDKSIKCEQNLGHDTMYWYKQDSKKFLKIMFSYNNKELIINETVPNRFSPKSPDKAHLNLHINSLELGDSAVYFCASSQGFHSPLHFGNGTRLTVT.

This clone showed up just a few times. The J gene is TRBJ2-7, the V gene TRBV6-2 or TRBV6-3, with D possibly being TRBD1 (6 bases). Per the germline V gene, CDR1 is MNHEY and CDR2 is SVGEGT. The CDR3 loop spans 13 amino acids. V lost 7 bases and J lost 2, with 12 bases in between. The CDR3 sequence is CASIRGGPYEQYF. The CDR3 region has the DNA TGTGCCAGCATCCGAGGGGGTCCCTACGAGCAGTACTTC.

As for this clone: An end of the junction differs from the germline gene, which may be a read error. This chain connects TRBV6-5 to TRBJ1-5; a weak D match, TRBD1 (6 bases). The CDR3 loop spans 15 amino acids. The germline V gene has CDR1 MNHEY and CDR2 SVGAGI. DNA for the CDR3: TGTGCCAGCAGTCACGGGGACATGGCCAATCATCCCCAGCATTTT. Residues: CASSHGDMANHPQHF.

By sample share, this clone is medium-sized (0.01 to 0.1%). The chain employs TRBV27 and TRBJ2-7; D gene ambiguous. V lost 7 bases and J lost 2, with 9 bases in between. CDR3 length: 12 amino acids. Germline V gene lookup returns CDR1 MNHEY and CDR2 SMNVEV (reference sequence). CDR3 in amino acids: CASKALTYEQYF. The DNA of the CDR3 is TGTGCCAGCAAAGCTCTCACCTACGAGCAGTACTTC.

Ten or more counts support this clone. A read error may be the cause here, since a much bigger clone is one base away. Other DNA sequences in this sample translate to the same CDR3. This chain links TRBV10-3 with TRBJ2-1; possible D gene TRBD2, 6 bases. This CDR3 spans 13 amino acids. Germline assignment: CDR1 ENHRY and CDR2 SYGVKD. CDR3 sequence: CAISGLAGDEQLF. CDR3 DNA: TGTGCCATCTCGGGACTGGCAGGTGATGAGCAGCTCTTC.

This clone was picked up many times. The V call is TRBV18, the J call TRBJ2-7; possible D gene TRBD1, 6 bases. This CDR3 is 14 amino acids long. Germline values: CDR1 KGHSH, CDR2 LQKENI. Trimming took 3 bases from V and 2 from J, leaving 11 bases between them. The CDR3 protein is CASSPRDTPYEQYF. CDR3 nucleotides: TGTGCCAGCTCACCCCGGGACACCCCCTACGAGCAGTACTTC. The complete variable domain, with remaining parts taken from reference TRBV18 and TRBJ2-7, reads NAGVMQNPRHLVRRRGQEARLRCSPMKGHSHVYWYRQLPEEGLKFMVYLQKENIIDESGMPKERFSAEFPKEGPSILRIQQVVRGDSAAYFCASSPRDTPYEQYFGPGTRLTVT.

This clone was counted at least ten times. This chain connects TRBV9 to TRBJ2-1, with 10 bases that match TRBD1. The germline V gene encodes CDR1 SGDLS and CDR2 YYNGEE. V was pared by 3 bases and J by 10 bases, with 7 bases of the junction left unmatched. CDR3 length: 14 residues. The CDR3 DNA reads as TGTGCCAGCAGCGCTGGGACAGGGGATGAGGAGCAGTTCTTC. As protein: CASSAGTGDEEQFF.

With regard to this clone: Being one base from a much bigger clone, this may be a read error. The identical CDR3 is also encoded by other nucleotide sequences in the sample. This chain joins TRBV9 and TRBJ2-5; D is unresolved. CDR3 length: 14 residues. Per germline, CDR1 SGDLS and CDR2 YYNGEE. Trimming cost V 0 bases and J 7 bases, with 13 bases left between them. In DNA, the CDR3 is TGTGCCAGCAGCGTAGCAACTGGGGATCGGACCCAGTACTTC. This encodes CASSVATGDRTQYF.

DNA of the CDR3: TGTGCCACCAGCTACCCGGAGAAAGATTCACCCCTCCACTTT. It specifies CATSYPEKDSPLHF. This chain joins TRBV15 and TRBJ1-6; D call uncertain. The CDR3 consists of 14 residues. V shed 5 bases and J shed 8 bases, with 13 bases lying between them. Germline loops: CDR1 LNHNV, CDR2 YYDKDF (reference sequence).

This sequence joins TRBV5-1 and TRBJ2-3; 11 nucleotides align to TRBD2. With 3 bases clipped from V and 0 bases from J, the junction kept 0 bases outside the gene matches. The CDR3 totals 15 residues. The germline V gene has CDR1 SGHRS and CDR2 YFSETQ. For the CDR3, the DNA is TGCGCCAGCAGCTGGACTAGCGGGAGCACAGATACGCAGTATTTT. It yields the protein CASSWTSGSTDTQYF. The variable domain in full, with the rest retrieved from reference TRBV5-1 and TRBJ2-3, is KAGVTQTPRYLIKTRGQQVTLSCSPISGHRSVSWYQQTPGQGLQFLFEYFSETQRNKGNFPGRFSGRQFSNSRSEMNVSTLELGDSALYLCASSWTSGSTDTQYFGPGTRLTVL.

This clone was recorded many times. The chain uses TRBV20-1 and TRBJ2-6; D is ambiguous. V was trimmed by 0 bases and J by 2 bases, leaving 11 bases between them. There are 16 residues in the CDR3. Germline values: CDR1 DFQATT, CDR2 SNEGSKA (reference sequence). CDR3 in amino acids: CSARDTRSPGANVLTF. In DNA form, the CDR3 reads TGCAGTGCTAGAGATACGAGGTCGCCTGGGGCCAACGTCCTGACTTTC.

The genes are TRBV19 and TRBJ1-4, with D uncertain. This CDR3 comprises 12 residues. Trimming stripped 1 base from V and 9 bases from J, with 6 bases between. Germline-derived CDR1 and CDR2 are LNHDA and SQIVND (reference sequence). The chain's CDR3 is CASSIGGKKLFF. CDR3 bases: TGTGCCAGTAGTATAGGAGGGAAAAAACTGTTTTTT.